The 20 T cell receptor beta chains given below trace back to one sample, sequenced in a study of identical twins. TCRdb reprocessed the 5' RACE reads with MiXCR, giving one entry per CDR3 protein. The table shows 1.5 million to 2 million distinct CDR3 sequences, with around a third occurring only once. What was sequenced was cord blood. The receptors were sampled from a newborn girl in good health.

In its sample, this clonotype was seen a few times. This chain connects TRBV2 to TRBJ2-1, with a weak D call TRBD2 (5 bases). The CDR3 consists of 14 residues. V lost 6 bases and J 4 bases, leaving 13 bases between the germline ends. The germline gives CDR1 SNHLY, CDR2 FYNNEI. CDR3 bases: TGTGCCAGCAGAACTAGATCACTTTACAATGAGCAGTTCTTC. Its translation is CASRTRSLYNEQFF. Variable domain in full (rest from reference TRBV2 and TRBJ2-1): EPEVTQTPSHQVTQMGQEVILRCVPISNHLYFYWYRQILGQKVEFLVSFYNNEISEKSEIFDDQFSVERPDGSNFTLKIRSTKLEDSAMYFCASRTRSLYNEQFFGPGTRLTVL.

The chain employs TRBV25-1 and TRBJ2-7; TRBD1 matches 9 bases. The trim removed 5 bases at V and 3 bases at J, leaving 8 bases unmatched. The CDR3 runs to 15 residues. Germline V CDR1 and CDR2: MGHDK, SYGVNS. The CDR3 reads CASSPLGTGNYEQYF. The CDR3 nucleotides are TGTGCCAGCAGTCCCCTCGGGACAGGGAACTACGAGCAGTACTTC.

The gene calls are TRBV9 and TRBJ2-2, with TRBD2 matching over 7 bases. The CDR3 is made up of 14 amino acids. V trimming: 5 bases; J trimming: 10 bases; junction bases outside the gene matches: 11. The germline V gene encodes CDR1 SGDLS and CDR2 YYNGEE. CDR3 amino acids: CASSLWDYRLELFF. In nucleotides, the CDR3 is TGTGCCAGCAGTCTTTGGGACTACCGCTTGGAGCTGTTTTTT.

This clonotype was detected a few times. The rearrangement joins TRBV20-1 to TRBJ2-2; 10 bases are shared with TRBD2. This CDR3 contains 18 residues. V shed 1 base and J 2 bases; nucleotides not matched to a gene: 10. The germline V gene has CDR1 DFQATT and CDR2 SNEGSKA (reference sequence). The CDR3 bases are TGCAGTGCTAGAGTAGTCCCCGGGACTAGCGAAAACACCGGGGAGCTGTTTTTT. This gives the protein CSARVVPGTSENTGELFF.

This clonotype occurred a few times. Germline is not matched at one junction end, which may reflect a read error. The chain uses TRBV3-1 and TRBJ2-7; tentatively, D is TRBD1 or TRBD2 (5 bases each). Germline CDR1 LGHDT, CDR2 YNNKEL (reference sequence). CDR3 length: 16 residues. DNA of the CDR3: TGTGTCAGCAGCCACAGCCTCACCGGGGCGCGCGACGAGCAGTACTTC. Protein sequence: CVSSHSLTGARDEQYF.

This clonotype was seen more than once but under ten times. The CDR3 loop reads CSALRGKNQPQHF. For the CDR3, the DNA is TGCAGTGCTCTCAGGGGGAAGAATCAGCCCCAGCATTTT. The V call is TRBV20-1, the J call TRBJ1-5, with 7 bases aligning to TRBD1. J gave up 4 bases and V 5 bases, and 5 bases lay outside the gene matches. Germline-derived CDR1 and CDR2 are DFQATT and SNEGSKA (reference sequence). The CDR3 sequence is 13 residues long.

This clonotype was seen a single time. The gene calls are TRBV2 and TRBJ2-2, with TRBD2 matching 10 bases. Germline V lookup: CDR1 SNHLY, CDR2 FYNNEI. V was clipped by 10 bases and J by 6 bases; unmatched bases: 5. This CDR3 has 13 residues. The CDR3 here is CATSGGASGELFF. The CDR3 nucleotides read TGTGCCACCAGCGGGGGGGCATCCGGGGAGCTGTTTTTT. The complete variable domain, with remaining parts taken from reference TRBV2 and TRBJ2-2, reads EPEVTQTPSHQVTQMGQEVILRCVPISNHLYFYWYRQILGQKVEFLVSFYNNEISEKSEIFDDQFSVERPDGSNFTLKIRSTKLEDSAMYFCATSGGASGELFFGEGSRLTVL.

The chain has TRBV18 and TRBJ1-2; D not resolved. Trimming pared 6 bases from V and 2 bases from J, leaving 19 bases between. The CDR3 is 16 amino acids. The V gene's germline CDR1 is KGHSH and CDR2 LQKENI. DNA for the CDR3: TGTGCCAGCTCCCCATACGACCCAGCGCTAAACTATGGCTACACCTTC. Its translation: CASSPYDPALNYGYTF.

The chain uses TRBV27 and TRBJ2-1; TRBD2 agrees at 7 bases. V dropped 2 bases and J dropped 5; count of bases not matched to a gene: 3. CDR3 length: 14 residues. Looked up from germline, CDR1 is MNHEY and CDR2 is SMNVEV (reference sequence). This CDR3 reads CASSLTSAHNEQFF. CDR3 bases: TGTGCCAGCAGTTTAACTAGCGCCCACAATGAGCAGTTCTTC.

This clonotype occurred once. The rearrangement links TRBV27 to TRBJ1-1; no clear D. Germline V gene sequence: CDR1 MNHEY, CDR2 SMNVEV (reference sequence). This CDR3 comprises 15 residues. V was shortened by 2 bases and J by 0 bases, with 10 bases between the two germline ends. In DNA form, the CDR3 reads TGTGCCAGCAGTTTAAACCGGAACATGAACACTGAAGCTTTCTTT. It translates to CASSLNRNMNTEAFF.

The V call is TRBV20-1, the J call TRBJ2-7, with TRBD2 identical over 11 bases. Germline CDR1 and CDR2: DFQATT and SNEGSKA (reference sequence). V lost 5 bases and J lost 7; bases outside the gene matches: 10. This CDR3 is built from 14 residues. The DNA of the CDR3 is TGCAGTGCTTCACTAGCGGGAGAATACAATGAGCAGTACTTC. Translated: CSASLAGEYNEQYF.

This clonotype was found once. Germline is not matched at one junction end, which may reflect a read error. The DNA for the CDR3 is TGTGCCAGCAGCCCAGGGGAGGCTTCAACTAATGCAAAACTGTTTTTT. It translates to CASSPGEASTNAKLFF. The chain joins TRBV27 to TRBJ1-4, with D possibly TRBD1 on 6 matching bases. The CDR3 consists of 16 residues. Germline CDR1 and CDR2: MNHEY and SMNVEV (reference sequence).

Written as DNA, the CDR3 is TGCAGTCCTCCGGAGGGGGTAGACGGTGAGCAGTTCTTC. Residues: CSPPEGVDGEQFF. The chain employs TRBV20-1 and TRBJ2-1; D tentatively fits TRBD1 or TRBD2 (6 bases each). The CDR3 has 13 amino acids. V was cut by 8 bases and J by 9 bases, with 20 bases left in between. The germline gives CDR1 DFQATT, CDR2 SNEGSKA (reference sequence).

This clonotype was seen just once. The J gene is TRBJ2-2, the V gene TRBV20-1; 11 positions match TRBD1. The V gene end was trimmed by 3 bases and the J gene end by 1 base; junction bases not matched to a gene: 16. The CDR3 totals 20 residues. Germline CDR1 and CDR2: DFQATT and SNEGSKA (reference sequence). The CDR3 nucleotides are TGCAGTGCTAGCGCCTCGGACAGGGGGCGCGATTCCCTGAACACCGGGGAGCTGTTTTTT. Its translation: CSASASDRGRDSLNTGELFF.

V usage is TRBV7-2 and J usage is TRBJ2-5; the D gene could be TRBD1 or TRBD2 (5 bases each). The germline V gene encodes CDR1 SGHTA and CDR2 FQGNSA. CDR3 length: 13 amino acids. With 4 bases removed from V and 5 bases from J, the gap between germline ends came to 11 bases. The CDR3: CASSYPWGETQYF. The CDR3 bases are TGTGCCAGCAGCTACCCTTGGGGGGAGACCCAGTACTTC. The variable domain in full, with the rest retrieved from reference TRBV7-2 and TRBJ2-5, is GAGVSQSPSNKVTEKGKDVELRCDPISGHTALYWYRQSLGQGLEFLIYFQGNSAPDKSGLPSDRFSAERTGGSVSTLTIQRTQQEDSAVYLCASSYPWGETQYFGPGTRLLVL.

This clonotype showed up just a few times. The V and J genes are TRBV14 and TRBJ1-6; 8 bases are a match to TRBD1. The CDR3 is 16 amino acids. Germline V lookup: CDR1 SGHDN, CDR2 FVKESK. V shed 4 bases, J shed 13 bases, and the junction held 15 bases outside the gene matches. CDR3 amino acids: CASSPGPGTGFNPLHF. CDR3 bases: TGTGCCAGCAGCCCCGGGCCCGGGACAGGTTTTAATCCCCTCCACTTT.

This clonotype was recorded a few times. The chain carries TRBV20-1 and TRBJ2-3; TRBD2 matches at 7 bases. The CDR3 loop spans 16 amino acids. The germline V gene has CDR1 DFQATT and CDR2 SNEGSKA (reference sequence). CDR3 in amino acids: CSWTGAGVPSTDTQYF. DNA for the CDR3: TGCAGCTGGACCGGGGCGGGGGTCCCTAGCACAGATACGCAGTATTTT.

This chain joins TRBV4-1 and TRBJ2-7; D is possibly TRBD2 (5 bases). The CDR3 sequence is 14 residues long. Germline CDR1 reads MGHRA; CDR2 reads YSYEKL. Trimming took off 4 bases at V and 0 bases at J, with 10 bases between the two ends. This CDR3 is CASSRYGNSYEQYF. The CDR3, as DNA: TGCGCCAGCAGCCGCTACGGGAACTCCTACGAGCAGTACTTC.

This chain uses TRBV7-9 with TRBJ1-4, with 8 nucleotides matching TRBD1. The CDR3 consists of 15 residues. With V trimmed by 7 bases and J by 7 bases, 11 bases remained unmatched. CDR1 and CDR2 (germline): SEHNR, FQNEAQ (reference sequence). For the CDR3, the DNA is TGTGCCAGCACCTACGCAGGGGGCGGGAGTGAAAAACTGTTTTTT. Encoded protein: CASTYAGGGSEKLFF.

This clonotype came up many times. The chain combines TRBV14 with TRBJ2-3; D gene unclear. Trimming stripped 7 bases from V and 5 bases from J, with 13 bases between. Germline-derived CDR1 and CDR2 are SGHDN and FVKESK. CDR3 length equals 13 residues. The CDR3 sequence: CASTGLGRDTQYF. CDR3 coding DNA: TGTGCCAGCACCGGGCTAGGAAGAGATACGCAGTATTTT.